The 3 T cell receptor beta chains reported below all come from one sample, sequenced in a study of T cell repertoires in cytomegalovirus infection. TCRdb recomputed calls from the reads with MiXCR, one row per CDR3 protein. This table holds 100,000 to 150,000 distinct CDR3 sequences, roughly a third found once. No antigen has been assigned to these receptors. The input for sequencing was CD8+ T cells from cultured PBMCs, taken from culture after CMV antigen stimulation. The receptors were sampled from a human donor in good health (CMV status not recorded). Some clones in this sample may be carry-over from other donors' samples.

The chain has TRBV5-6 and TRBJ2-1, with 8 bases identical to TRBD1. V was clipped by 0 bases and J by 4 bases; unmatched bases: 0. CDR1 and CDR2 from the germline V gene are SGHDT and YYEEEE. CDR3 length: 14 amino acids. The CDR3 reads CASSLGTGYNEQFF. The CDR3 region has the DNA TGTGCCAGCAGCTTGGGGACAGGGTACAATGAGCAGTTCTTC.

This clonotype was counted at least ten times. This chain links TRBV7-2 with TRBJ1-5, with TRBD1 matching 9 bases. Trimming at V came to 1 base and at J to 7 bases, leaving 5 bases not matched to a gene. Looked up from germline, CDR1 is SGHTA and CDR2 is FQGNSA. The CDR3 loop spans 15 amino acids. The CDR3 region is CASSLDRGQGQPQHF. CDR3 sequence (DNA): TGTGCCAGCAGCTTAGACAGGGGGCAGGGACAGCCCCAGCATTTT. The entire variable domain, with the rest obtained from reference TRBV7-2 and TRBJ1-5, is as follows: GAGVSQSPSNKVTEKGKDVELRCDPISGHTALYWYRQSLGQGLEFLIYFQGNSAPDKSGLPSDRFSAERTGGSVSTLTIQRTQQEDSAVYLCASSLDRGQGQPQHFGDGTRLSIL.

The genes are TRBV27 and TRBJ1-2, with 7 bases lining up with TRBD1. Germline V gene lookup returns CDR1 MNHEY and CDR2 SMNVEV (reference sequence). The CDR3 has 17 amino acids. V lost 0 bases and J lost 6; bases outside the gene matches: 13. CDR3 region: CASSLSILDRVRNGYTF. DNA of the CDR3: TGTGCCAGCAGTTTATCGATTCTCGACAGGGTGCGTAATGGCTACACCTTC.